Listed here are 18 T cell receptor beta chains from one sample, sequenced in a study of regulatory T cells in long-lasting Graves disease. HTBI primers from iRepertoire and Arm-PCR of CDR3 regions yielded the TCR beta libraries. One entry per CDR3 protein results from TCRdb running MiXCR on the multiplex PCR reads. Altogether about 560,000 distinct CDR3 sequences are present, approximately 16% being singletons, with the ten largest covering more than 10%. The time point here: newly diagnosed GD, antithyroid drugs for less than 3 months. The TCR library used RNA extracted from PBMCs. These data are also associated with another study on T cells in Graves' hyperthyroidism and ophthalmopathy.

The sample was peripheral blood mononuclear cells (PBMCs), taken at new diagnosis, from a patient treated with antithyroid drugs. The receptors were gathered from a man in his late teens or twenties with Graves disease.

This clonotype was seen only a few times. The chain employs TRBV12-3 or TRBV12-4 and TRBJ2-7; D may be TRBD2 (6 bases). Trimming removed 6 bases from V and 3 bases from J, with 18 bases in between. There are 15 residues in the CDR3. CDR3 nucleotide sequence: TGTGCCAGCAGCCGGGACTTAGGGCCTTACTACGAGCAGTACTTC. Encoded protein: CASSRDLGPYYEQYF.

This clonotype was detected ten times or more. V gene TRBV20-1 combines with J gene TRBJ2-7; maybe TRBD1 (6 bases). The CDR3 is 14 amino acids. Germline assignment: CDR1 DFQATT and CDR2 SNEGSKA (reference sequence). This CDR3 is CSAVGTMSSYEQYF. The CDR3 nucleotides read TGCAGCGCCGTAGGGACAATGAGCTCCTACGAGCAGTACTTC.

This clonotype appeared a few times. The chain couples TRBV28 to TRBJ1-2; possible D gene TRBD1, 6 bases. Germline V gene sequence: CDR1 MDHEN, CDR2 SYDVKM. This CDR3 is 15 amino acids long. The V end was cut by 3 bases, the J end by 3 bases, with 14 bases between. CDR3 bases: TGTGCCAGCAGTTTGGCAGCAGGGGCAGACTATGGCTACACCTTC. Amino acid sequence: CASSLAAGADYGYTF.

This clonotype has ten or more counts. The chain carries TRBV20-1 and TRBJ2-3; perhaps TRBD1 as D (6 bases). CDR1 is DFQATT, CDR2 SNEGSKA, per germline (reference sequence). The CDR3 spans 13 residues. The V end was cut by 6 bases, the J end by 6 bases, with 16 bases between. CDR3 sequence reads: CSARGGDFDTQYF. The CDR3 DNA reads as TGCAGTGCCAGGGGTGGGGATTTTGATACGCAGTATTTT.

The chain links TRBV20-1 to TRBJ2-3, with D maybe TRBD1 (6 bases). Germline CDR1 reads DFQATT; CDR2 reads SNEGSKA (reference sequence). Trimming removed 6 bases at V and 3 bases at J, with 19 bases between. This CDR3 is 15 amino acids long. The CDR3 DNA sequence: TGCAGTGCAAAGGGGGTAATTGGCGTTACAGATACGCAGTATTTT. Amino acid sequence: CSAKGVIGVTDTQYF.

V usage is TRBV11-3 and J usage is TRBJ2-2; D gene uncertain. The CDR3 is 14 residues long. CDR1 is SGHNT, CDR2 YENEEA, per germline. V lost 3 bases and J lost 0, with 5 bases in between. Written as DNA, the CDR3 is TGTGCCAGCAGCTTTTTCTCGAACACCGGGGAGCTGTTTTTT. Its protein is CASSFFSNTGELFF.

This clonotype was found a few times. The chain couples TRBV9 to TRBJ1-6; no reliable D call. Germline loops: CDR1 SGDLS, CDR2 YYNGEE. Deletions cut 0 bases from V and 5 bases from J, with 6 bases between. The CDR3 length is 14 residues. CDR3 DNA: TGTGCCAGCAGCGTAGCGGGCAATAATTCACCCCTCCACTTT. Protein product: CASSVAGNNSPLHF.

This clonotype was counted many times. The rearrangement joins TRBV12-3 or TRBV12-4 to TRBJ1-5, with 8 bases fitting TRBD1. The CDR3 extends over 15 amino acids. With 6 bases clipped from V and 3 bases from J, the junction kept 7 bases outside the gene matches. The CDR3 DNA reads TGTGCCAGCAGGTCCGGGACAGGTGCCAATCAGCCCCAGCATTTT. This gives the protein CASRSGTGANQPQHF.

This clonotype has at least ten counts. The chain joins TRBV7-3 to TRBJ2-3, with D possibly TRBD2 on 5 matching bases. Germline CDR1 reads SGHTA; CDR2 reads FQGTGA. This CDR3 has 16 residues. Trimming removed 5 bases from V and 2 bases from J, with 17 bases in between. CDR3 nucleotides: TGTGCCAGCAGCCACTCTTTCGGCCGGGACACAGATACGCAGTATTTT. It specifies CASSHSFGRDTDTQYF.

The gene calls are TRBV20-1 and TRBJ2-5; 11 bases are a match to TRBD1. V lost 0 bases and J lost 4; bases outside the gene matches: 4. CDR1 is DFQATT, CDR2 SNEGSKA, per germline (reference sequence). CDR3 length: 15 amino acids. CDR3: CSARDGTGGGETQYF. The CDR3 DNA is TGCAGTGCTAGAGATGGGACAGGGGGGGGAGAGACCCAGTACTTC.

This clonotype was recorded many times. The gene calls are TRBV12-3 or TRBV12-4 and TRBJ1-2; D not certain. V was shortened by 4 bases and J by 4 bases, with 16 bases between the two germline ends. CDR3 size: 15 residues. The CDR3 DNA sequence: TGTGCCAGCAGTTCCCATCTGGGAAGGGCCTATGGCTACACCTTC. The encoded protein is CASSSHLGRAYGYTF.

This clonotype has a handful of counts. V usage is TRBV5-4 and J usage is TRBJ2-2; 8 bases map to TRBD1. The CDR3 has 17 residues. With 0 bases clipped from V and 1 base from J, the junction kept 5 bases outside the gene matches. CDR1 SGHNT and CDR2 YYREEE come from the germline V gene (reference sequence). CDR3 sequence: CASSLDAGGENTGELFF. The CDR3 nucleotides are TGTGCCAGCAGCTTGGATGCAGGGGGCGAGAACACCGGGGAGCTGTTTTTT.

Only a few counts were recorded for this clonotype. This chain connects TRBV28 to TRBJ1-2, with D perhaps TRBD1 (5 bases). Germline V CDR1 and CDR2: MDHEN, SYDVKM. CDR3 length equals 18 residues. V was trimmed by 6 bases and J by 4 bases, leaving 27 bases between them. The CDR3 sequence is CASSGAGGEIAFFYGYTF. DNA of the CDR3: TGTGCCAGCAGCGGGGCCGGGGGGGAGATAGCATTTTTCTATGGCTACACCTTC.

Notes on this clonotype: This could be a read error, since a much larger clone is one nucleotide away. The J gene is TRBJ2-3, the V gene TRBV12-3 or TRBV12-4; TRBD2 matches at 10 bases. The ends lost 5 bases at V and 2 bases at J; junction bases unmatched: 13. The CDR3 has 18 residues. The CDR3 DNA reads TGTGCCAGCAGTGAAAGTGGGGGGACTAGCGAAAACACAGATACGCAGTATTTT. It specifies CASSESGGTSENTDTQYF.

In its sample, this clonotype was seen many times. J is TRBJ2-2 and V is TRBV28, with 8 positions matching TRBD2. With V trimmed by 3 bases and J by 6 bases, 18 bases remained unmatched. Germline-derived CDR1 and CDR2 are MDHEN and SYDVKM. This CDR3 has 19 residues. CDR3 residues: CASSFIPPSGRGGAGELFF. Here the CDR3 DNA reads TGTGCCAGCAGTTTCATCCCACCCAGCGGGAGAGGGGGTGCCGGGGAGCTGTTTTTT.

This clonotype was seen more than once but under ten times. This chain connects TRBV5-1 to TRBJ2-1; D gene ambiguous. The germline V gene has CDR1 SGHRS and CDR2 YFSETQ. The CDR3 is made up of 15 amino acids. The V gene lost 4 bases and the J gene lost 5 bases, with 16 bases spanning the gap. The CDR3 loop is CASSTEGVENNEQFF. As DNA, the CDR3 is TGCGCCAGCAGCACCGAAGGTGTGGAGAACAATGAGCAGTTCTTC.

This clonotype appeared many times. J is TRBJ2-7 and V is TRBV6-7; TRBD1 matches at 7 bases. TRBV6-7 qualifies as an ORF whose function is uncertain. J gave up 5 bases and V 5 bases, and 9 bases lay outside the gene matches. This CDR3 is built from 14 residues. In DNA form, the CDR3 reads TGTGCCAGCAGTGTACAGGGGCGATCGAACGAGCAGTACTTC. This codes for CASSVQGRSNEQYF.

The J gene is TRBJ2-3, the V gene TRBV7-9; D gene ambiguous. V lost 2 bases, J lost 0 bases, and 9 bases lay in between. Per the germline V gene, CDR1 is SEHNR and CDR2 is FQNEAQ (reference sequence). The CDR3 contains 15 residues. Here the CDR3 reads CASSLTSTSTDTQYF. The CDR3 region has the DNA TGTGCCAGCAGCTTAACCAGTACGAGCACAGATACGCAGTATTTT.